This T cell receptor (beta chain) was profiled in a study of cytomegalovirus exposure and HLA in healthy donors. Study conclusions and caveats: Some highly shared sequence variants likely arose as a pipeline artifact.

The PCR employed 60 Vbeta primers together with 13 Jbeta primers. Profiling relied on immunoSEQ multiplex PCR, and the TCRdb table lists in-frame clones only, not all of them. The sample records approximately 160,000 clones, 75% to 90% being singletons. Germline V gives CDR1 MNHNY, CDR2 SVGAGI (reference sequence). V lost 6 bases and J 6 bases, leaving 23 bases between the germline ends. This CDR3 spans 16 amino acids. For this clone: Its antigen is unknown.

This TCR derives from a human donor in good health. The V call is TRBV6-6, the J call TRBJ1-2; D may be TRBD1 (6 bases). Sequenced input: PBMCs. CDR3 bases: TGTGCCAGCAGGACCGTTAGACAGGTTGTGCTGGATGGCTACACCTTC. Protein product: CASRTVRQVVLDGYTF.